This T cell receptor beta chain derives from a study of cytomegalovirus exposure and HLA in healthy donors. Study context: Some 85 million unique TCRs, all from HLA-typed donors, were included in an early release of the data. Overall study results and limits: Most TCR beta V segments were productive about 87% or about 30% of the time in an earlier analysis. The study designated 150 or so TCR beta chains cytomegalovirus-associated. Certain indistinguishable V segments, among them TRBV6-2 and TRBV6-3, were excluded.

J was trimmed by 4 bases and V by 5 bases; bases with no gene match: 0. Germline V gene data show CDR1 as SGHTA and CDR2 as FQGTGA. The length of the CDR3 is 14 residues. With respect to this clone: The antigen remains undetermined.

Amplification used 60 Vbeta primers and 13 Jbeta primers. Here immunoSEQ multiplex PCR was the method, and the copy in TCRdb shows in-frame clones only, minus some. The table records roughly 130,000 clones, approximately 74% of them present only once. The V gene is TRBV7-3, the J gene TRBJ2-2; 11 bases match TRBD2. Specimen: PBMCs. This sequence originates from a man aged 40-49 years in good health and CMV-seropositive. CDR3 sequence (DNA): TGTGCCAGCAGCACTAGCGGGAGCACCGGGGAGCTGTTTTTT. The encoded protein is CASSTSGSTGELFF. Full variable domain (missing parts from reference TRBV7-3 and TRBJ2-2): GAGVSQTPSNKVTEKGKYVELRCDPISGHTALYWYRQSLGQGPEFLIYFQGTGAADDSGLPNDRFFAVRPEGSVSTLKIQRTERGDSAVYLCASSTSGSTGELFFGEGSRLTVL.